The 5 T cell receptor beta chains below were found in one sample sequenced in a study of blood T cells in healthy people across ages. Alongside a J-beta primer mix, a sample-barcoded 5' primer served in a second PCR lasting about 7 to 12 cycles. TCRdb reprocessed the 5' RACE reads with MiXCR, giving one entry per CDR3 protein. In the table there are some 1.5 million distinct CDR3 sequences, 28% of which are singletons. Sequencing used blood. The receptors shown here come from a woman aged 25 to 39 in good health.

The chain couples TRBV20-1 to TRBJ1-5, with 9 nucleotides matching TRBD1. This CDR3 comprises 15 residues. The V gene's germline CDR1 is DFQATT and CDR2 SNEGSKA (reference sequence). V trimming: 3 bases; J trimming: 7 bases; junction bases outside the gene matches: 10. This CDR3 reads CSARRGQGGVQPQHF. The CDR3 coding sequence is TGCAGTGCTAGGCGGGGACAGGGAGGAGTACAGCCCCAGCATTTT.

Remarks on this clonotype: The junction and the germline gene differ at one end; a read error may be behind it. V gene TRBV3-1 combines with J gene TRBJ1-2; possibly TRBD1 for D (5 bases). CDR1 LGHDT and CDR2 YNNKEL come from the germline V gene (reference sequence). The CDR3 covers 12 residues. The CDR3, as DNA: TGTGTCAGCTCACGGGGAGGGGAAGGCTACACCTTC. This encodes CVSSRGGEGYTF.

The CDR3 DNA sequence: TGTGCCAGCAGTGACGGTATGAGGCTCAATCAGCCCCAGCATTTT. This sequence encodes CASSDGMRLNQPQHF. The rearrangement joins TRBV6-1 to TRBJ1-5; D not resolved. The germline V gene has CDR1 MNHNS and CDR2 SASEGT. This CDR3 is 15 amino acids long. Deletions cut 3 bases from V and 3 bases from J, with 12 bases between.

This clonotype was seen more than once but under ten times. The chain uses TRBV7-2 and TRBJ2-7, with TRBD2 matching 15 bases. CDR1 SGHTA and CDR2 FQGNSA come from the germline V gene. With V trimmed by 1 base and J by 6 bases, 4 bases remained unmatched. The CDR3 loop spans 16 amino acids. DNA for the CDR3: TGTGCCAGCAGCTTAGGACCGGGACTAGCGGGAGGCGAGCAGTACTTC. Its translation: CASSLGPGLAGGEQYF.

The chain carries TRBV6-6 and TRBJ1-2; 9 positions match TRBD1. CDR1 is MNHNY and CDR2 is SVGAGI in the germline V gene (reference sequence). The CDR3 loop spans 14 amino acids. The V gene end was trimmed by 2 bases and the J gene end by 6 bases; junction bases not matched to a gene: 4. CDR3 nucleotides: TGTGCCAGCAGTTACGGACAGGGGCTCGATGGCTACACCTTC. It encodes CASSYGQGLDGYTF.